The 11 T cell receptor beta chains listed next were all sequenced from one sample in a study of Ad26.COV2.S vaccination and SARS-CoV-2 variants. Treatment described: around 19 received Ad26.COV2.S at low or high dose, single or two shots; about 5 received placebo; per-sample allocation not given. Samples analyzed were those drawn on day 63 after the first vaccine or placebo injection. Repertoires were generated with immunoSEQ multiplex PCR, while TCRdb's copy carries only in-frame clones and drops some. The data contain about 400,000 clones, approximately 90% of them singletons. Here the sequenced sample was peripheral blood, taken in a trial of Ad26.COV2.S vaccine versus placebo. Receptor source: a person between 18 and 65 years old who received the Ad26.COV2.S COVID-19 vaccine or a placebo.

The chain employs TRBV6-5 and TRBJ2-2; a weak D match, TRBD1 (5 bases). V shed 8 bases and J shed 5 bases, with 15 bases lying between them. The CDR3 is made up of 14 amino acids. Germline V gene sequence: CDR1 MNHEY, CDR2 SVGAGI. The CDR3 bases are TGTGCCAGCGTCATCAGGGCAGGTACCGGGGAGCTGTTTTTT. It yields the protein CASVIRAGTGELFF.

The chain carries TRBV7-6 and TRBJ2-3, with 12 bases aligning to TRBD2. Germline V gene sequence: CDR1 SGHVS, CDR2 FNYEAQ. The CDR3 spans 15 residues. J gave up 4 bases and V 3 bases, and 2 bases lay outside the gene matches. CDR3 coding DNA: TGTGCCAGCAGCTTGCCTAGCGGGGGGGCAGATACGCAGTATTTT. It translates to CASSLPSGGADTQYF.

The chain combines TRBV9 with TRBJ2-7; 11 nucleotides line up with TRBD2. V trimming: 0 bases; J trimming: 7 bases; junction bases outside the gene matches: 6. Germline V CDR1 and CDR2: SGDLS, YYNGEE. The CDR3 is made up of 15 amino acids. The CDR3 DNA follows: TGTGCCAGCAGCGTAGGGACTAGCGGGCCGACTGAGCAGTACTTC. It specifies CASSVGTSGPTEQYF.

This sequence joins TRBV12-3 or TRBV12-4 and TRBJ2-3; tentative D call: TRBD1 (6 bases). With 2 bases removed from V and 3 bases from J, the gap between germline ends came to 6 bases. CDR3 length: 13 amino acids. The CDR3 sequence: CASSLQGTDTQYF. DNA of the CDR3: TGTGCCAGCAGTTTACAGGGGACAGATACGCAGTATTTT.

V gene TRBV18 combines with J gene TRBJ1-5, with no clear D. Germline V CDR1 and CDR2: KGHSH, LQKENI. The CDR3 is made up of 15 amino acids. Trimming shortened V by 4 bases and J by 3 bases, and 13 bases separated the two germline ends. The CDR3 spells CASSQSSGDNQPQHF. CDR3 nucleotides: TGTGCCAGCTCACAATCCTCTGGGGACAATCAGCCCCAGCATTTT.

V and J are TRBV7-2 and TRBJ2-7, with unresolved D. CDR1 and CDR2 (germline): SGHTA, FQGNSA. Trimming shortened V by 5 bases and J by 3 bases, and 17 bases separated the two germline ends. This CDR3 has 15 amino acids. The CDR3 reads CASSPYDRSHYEQYF. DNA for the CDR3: TGTGCCAGCAGCCCCTACGACCGCTCCCACTACGAGCAGTACTTC. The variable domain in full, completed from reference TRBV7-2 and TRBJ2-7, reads GAGVSQSPSNKVTEKGKDVELRCDPISGHTALYWYRQSLGQGLEFLIYFQGNSAPDKSGLPSDRFSAERTGGSVSTLTIQRTQQEDSAVYLCASSPYDRSHYEQYFGPGTRLTVT.

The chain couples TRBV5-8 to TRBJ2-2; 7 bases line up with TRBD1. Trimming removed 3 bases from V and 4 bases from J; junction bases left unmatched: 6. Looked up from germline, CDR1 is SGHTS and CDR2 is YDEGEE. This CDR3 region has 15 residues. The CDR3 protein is CASSWGQTITGELFF. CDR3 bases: TGTGCCAGCAGCTGGGGACAGACCATCACCGGGGAGCTGTTTTTT.

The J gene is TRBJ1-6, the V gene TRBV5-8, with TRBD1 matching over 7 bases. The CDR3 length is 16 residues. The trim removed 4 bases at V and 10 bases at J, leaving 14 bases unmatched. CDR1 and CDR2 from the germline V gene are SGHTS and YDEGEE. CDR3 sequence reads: CASSQLRQGRRSPLHF. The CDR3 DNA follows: TGTGCCAGCAGCCAACTCCGACAGGGAAGGCGCTCACCCCTCCACTTT.

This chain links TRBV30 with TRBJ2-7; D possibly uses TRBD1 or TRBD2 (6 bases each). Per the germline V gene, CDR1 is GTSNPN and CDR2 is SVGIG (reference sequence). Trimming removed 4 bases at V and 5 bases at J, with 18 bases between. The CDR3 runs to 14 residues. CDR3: CAWNTGTWGNEQYF. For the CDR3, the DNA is TGTGCCTGGAACACAGGGACTTGGGGGAACGAGCAGTACTTC.

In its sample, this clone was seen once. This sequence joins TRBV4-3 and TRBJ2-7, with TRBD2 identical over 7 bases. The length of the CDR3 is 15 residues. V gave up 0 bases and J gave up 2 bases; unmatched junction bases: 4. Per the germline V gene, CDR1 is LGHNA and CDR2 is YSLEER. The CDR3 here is CASSQDLAATYEQYF. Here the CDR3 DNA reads TGCGCCAGCAGCCAAGATCTAGCGGCCACCTACGAGCAGTACTTC.

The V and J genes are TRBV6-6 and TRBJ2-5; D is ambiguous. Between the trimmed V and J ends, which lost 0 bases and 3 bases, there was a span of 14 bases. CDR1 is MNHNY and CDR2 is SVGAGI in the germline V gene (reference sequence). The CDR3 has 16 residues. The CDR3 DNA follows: TGTGCCAGCAGTTACTCCCTCCCGGCGGCGAAAGAGACCCAGTACTTC. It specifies CASSYSLPAAKETQYF.